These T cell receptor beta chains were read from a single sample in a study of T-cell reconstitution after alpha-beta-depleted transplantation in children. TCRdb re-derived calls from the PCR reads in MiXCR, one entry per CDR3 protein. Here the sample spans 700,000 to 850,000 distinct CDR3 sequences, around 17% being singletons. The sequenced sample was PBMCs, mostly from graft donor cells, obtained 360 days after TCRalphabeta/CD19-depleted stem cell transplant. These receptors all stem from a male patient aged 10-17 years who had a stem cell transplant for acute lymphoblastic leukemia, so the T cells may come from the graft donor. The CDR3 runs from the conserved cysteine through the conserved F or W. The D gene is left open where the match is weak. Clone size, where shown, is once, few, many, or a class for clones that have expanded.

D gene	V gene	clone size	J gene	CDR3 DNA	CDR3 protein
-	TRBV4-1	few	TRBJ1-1	TGCGCCAGCAACCGACCGGGAGGGAACACTGAAGCTTTCTTT	CASNRPGGNTEAFF
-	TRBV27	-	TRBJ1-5	TGTGCCAGCAGCCCCATTTTCTCCCGGGATCAGCCCCAGCATTTT	CASSPIFSRDQPQHF
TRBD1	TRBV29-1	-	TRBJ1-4	TGCAGCGCCCAGGGGGACAGCAGGGGAAAGGATGAAAAACTGTTTTTT	CSAQGDSRGKDEKLFF
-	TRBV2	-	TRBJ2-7	TGTGCCAGCAGTGAAGCGACTCGGTGGGAGCAGTACTTC	CASSEATRWEQYF
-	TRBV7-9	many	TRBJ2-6	TGTGCCAGCAGCTTCTGGGCGGCATCTGGGGCCAACGTCCTGACTTTC	CASSFWAASGANVLTF
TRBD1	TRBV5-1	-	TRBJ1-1	TGCGCCAGCAGCTTGGTGGTGGGGACAGGGAACGGGTTGGACACTGAAGCTTTCTTT	CASSLVVGTGNGLDTEAFF
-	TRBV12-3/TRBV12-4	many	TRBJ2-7	TGTGCCAGCAGTTCCTTGCTGTGGGAGCAGTACTTC	CASSSLLWEQYF
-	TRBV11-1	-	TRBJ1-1	TGTGCCAGCAGCTCTATAATATCGGGCGGACTACCAATGAACACTGAAGCTTTCTTT	CASSSIISGGLPMNTEAFF
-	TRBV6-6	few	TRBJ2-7	TGTGCCAGCAGTTACTCGGTCCGGGACGAGCAGTACTTC	CASSYSVRDEQYF
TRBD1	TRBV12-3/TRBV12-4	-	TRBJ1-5	TGTGCCAGCAGTCCGGACCACGGGACAGGGGGCAATCAGCCCCAGCATTTT	CASSPDHGTGGNQPQHF
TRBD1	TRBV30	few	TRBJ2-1	TGTGCCTGGAGGAGGGACAGGGAAGGGAATGAGCAGTTCTTC	CAWRRDREGNEQFF
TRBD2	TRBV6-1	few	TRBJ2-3	TGTGCCAGCAGGCGAAGTGCTAGCGGGCTCGCTAGCACAGATACGCAGTATTTT	CASRRSASGLASTDTQYF
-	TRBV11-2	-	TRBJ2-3	TGTGCCAGCAGCTTGGGGGGGGCCTACTCAAATACGCAGTATTTT	CASSLGGAYSNTQYF
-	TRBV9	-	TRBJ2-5	TGTGCCAGCAGCGTAGGGGTAGGACAAGAGACCCAGTACTTC	CASSVGVGQETQYF
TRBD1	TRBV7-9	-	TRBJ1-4	TGTGCCAGCAGCCGTCGCCGGGACAGGGGGTATGAAAAACTGTTTTTT	CASSRRRDRGYEKLFF
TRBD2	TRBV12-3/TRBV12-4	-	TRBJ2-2	TGTGCCAGCAGTTTGAGCGGGAGCCGGACCGGGGAGCTGTTTTTT	CASSLSGSRTGELFF
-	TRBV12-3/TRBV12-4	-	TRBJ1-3	TGTGCCAGCAGTTCCCCTCTGACAGGCTCTGGAAACACCATATATTTT	CASSSPLTGSGNTIYF
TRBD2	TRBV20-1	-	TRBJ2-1	TGCAGTGCTAGGTCGGGACTAGCGGGAATTAGGCTGTTCGGTGAGCAGTTCTTC	CSARSGLAGIRLFGEQFF
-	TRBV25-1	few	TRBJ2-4	TGTGCCAGCAGTGGGCCGGGGCCAGTTACCAAAAACATTCAGTACTTC	CASSGPGPVTKNIQYF
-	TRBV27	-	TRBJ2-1	TGTGCCAGCGGTACGTCCCACTCCTACAATGAGCAGTTCTTC	CASGTSHSYNEQFF
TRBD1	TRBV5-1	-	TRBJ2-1	TGCGCCAGCCGAGACAGGGCTGCCAATGAGCAGTTCTTC	CASRDRAANEQFF
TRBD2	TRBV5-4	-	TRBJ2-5	TGTGCCAGCAGCTTAGGGGATCCGGGACTAGCGGGAAGTTGGGAGACCCAGTACTTC	CASSLGDPGLAGSWETQYF
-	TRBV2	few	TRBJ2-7	TGTGCCAGCAGGGACCTCGGCGGTGGGAGGTCCTACGAGCAGTACTTC	CASRDLGGGRSYEQYF
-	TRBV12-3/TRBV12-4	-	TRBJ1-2	TGTGCCAGCAGTTTTACGGTCCGGGACGGCCTGTTCCCTCAGTATGGCTACACCTTC	CASSFTVRDGLFPQYGYTF
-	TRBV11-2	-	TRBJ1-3	TGTGCCAGCAGCCAGGTGTCGGTGAGAGGCTCTGGAAACACCATATATTTT	CASSQVSVRGSGNTIYF